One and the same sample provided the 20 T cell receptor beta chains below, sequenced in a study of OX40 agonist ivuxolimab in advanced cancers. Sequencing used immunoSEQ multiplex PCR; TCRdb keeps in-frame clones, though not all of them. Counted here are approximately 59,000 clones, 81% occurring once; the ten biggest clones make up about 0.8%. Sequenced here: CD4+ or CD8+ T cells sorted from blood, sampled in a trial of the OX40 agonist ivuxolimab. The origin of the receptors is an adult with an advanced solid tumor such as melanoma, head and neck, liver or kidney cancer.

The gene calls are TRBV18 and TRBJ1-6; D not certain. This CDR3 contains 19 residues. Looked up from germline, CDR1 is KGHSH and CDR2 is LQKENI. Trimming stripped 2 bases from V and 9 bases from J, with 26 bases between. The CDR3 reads CASSPFFSPREGGGSPLHF. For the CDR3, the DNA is TGTGCCAGCTCACCATTTTTTAGCCCTCGCGAGGGAGGCGGTTCACCCCTCCACTTT.

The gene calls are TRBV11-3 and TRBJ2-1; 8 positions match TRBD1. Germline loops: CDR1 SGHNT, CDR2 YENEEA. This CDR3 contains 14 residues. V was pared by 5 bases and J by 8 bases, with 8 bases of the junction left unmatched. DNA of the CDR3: TGTGCCAGCAGCCCCACGACAGGGGACGATGAGCAGTTCTTC. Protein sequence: CASSPTTGDDEQFF.

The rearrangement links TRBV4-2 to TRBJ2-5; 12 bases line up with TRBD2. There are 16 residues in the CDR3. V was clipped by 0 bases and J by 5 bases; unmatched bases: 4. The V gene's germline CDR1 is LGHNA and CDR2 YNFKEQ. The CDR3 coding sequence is TGTGCCAGCAGCCAAGAGCCTAGCGGGGGGGCGGAGACCCAGTACTTC. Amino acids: CASSQEPSGGAETQYF.

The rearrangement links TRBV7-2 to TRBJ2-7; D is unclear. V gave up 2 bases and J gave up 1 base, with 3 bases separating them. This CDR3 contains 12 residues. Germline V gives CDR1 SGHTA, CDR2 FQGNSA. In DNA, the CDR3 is TGTGCCAGCAGCTTAAGTTCCTACGAGCAGTACTTC. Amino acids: CASSLSSYEQYF.

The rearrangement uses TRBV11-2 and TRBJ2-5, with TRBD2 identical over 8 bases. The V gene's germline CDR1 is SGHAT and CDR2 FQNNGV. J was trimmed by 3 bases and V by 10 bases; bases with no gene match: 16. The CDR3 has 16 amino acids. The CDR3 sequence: CATSGGIRRGKETQYF. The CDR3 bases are TGTGCCACCTCGGGAGGGATAAGGCGGGGGAAAGAGACCCAGTACTTC. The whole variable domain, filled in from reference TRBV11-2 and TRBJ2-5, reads EAGVAQSPRYKIIEKRQSVAFWCNPISGHATLYWYQQILGQGPKLLIQFQNNGVVDDSQLPKDRFSAERLKGVDSTLKIQPAKLEDSAVYLCATSGGIRRGKETQYFGPGTRLLVL.

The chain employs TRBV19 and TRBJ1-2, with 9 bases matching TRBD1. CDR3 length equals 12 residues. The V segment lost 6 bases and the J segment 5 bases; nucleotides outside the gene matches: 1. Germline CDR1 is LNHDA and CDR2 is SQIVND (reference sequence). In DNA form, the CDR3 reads TGTGCCAGTAGGGGGACAGGGTATGGCTACACCTTC. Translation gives CASRGTGYGYTF.

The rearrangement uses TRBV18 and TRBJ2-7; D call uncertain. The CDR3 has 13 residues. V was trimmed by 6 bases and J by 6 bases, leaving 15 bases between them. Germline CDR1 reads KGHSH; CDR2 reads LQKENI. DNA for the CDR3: TGTGCCAGCTCGGAAACCATAGGTCCCGAGCAGTACTTC. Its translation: CASSETIGPEQYF.

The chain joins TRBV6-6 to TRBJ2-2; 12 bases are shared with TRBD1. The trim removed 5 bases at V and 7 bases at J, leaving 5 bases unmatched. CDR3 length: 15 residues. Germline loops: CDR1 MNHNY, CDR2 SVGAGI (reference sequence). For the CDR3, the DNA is TGTGCCAGCAGTACCGGGACAGGGGGCGTCGGGGAGCTGTTTTTT. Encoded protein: CASSTGTGGVGELFF.

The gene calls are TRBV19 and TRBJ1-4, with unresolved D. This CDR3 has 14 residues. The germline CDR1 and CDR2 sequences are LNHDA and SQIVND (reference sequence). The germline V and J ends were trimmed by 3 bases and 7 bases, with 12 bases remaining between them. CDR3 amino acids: CASSMPTLAEKLFF. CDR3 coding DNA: TGTGCCAGTAGTATGCCGACTTTGGCTGAAAAACTGTTTTTT.

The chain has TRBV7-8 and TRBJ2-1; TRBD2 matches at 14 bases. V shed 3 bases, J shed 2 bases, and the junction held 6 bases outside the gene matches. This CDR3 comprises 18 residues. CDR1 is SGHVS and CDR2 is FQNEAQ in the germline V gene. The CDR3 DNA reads TGTGCCAGCAGCTTGACTAGCGGGGGGGCCGGGACCTACAATGAGCAGTTCTTC. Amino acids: CASSLTSGGAGTYNEQFF.

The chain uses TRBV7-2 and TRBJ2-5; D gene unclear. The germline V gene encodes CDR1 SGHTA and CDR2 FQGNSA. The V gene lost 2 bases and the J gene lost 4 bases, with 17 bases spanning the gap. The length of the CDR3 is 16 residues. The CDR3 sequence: CASSLRPYNTRETQYF. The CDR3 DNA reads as TGTGCCAGCAGCTTAAGGCCATACAACACGAGAGAGACCCAGTACTTC.

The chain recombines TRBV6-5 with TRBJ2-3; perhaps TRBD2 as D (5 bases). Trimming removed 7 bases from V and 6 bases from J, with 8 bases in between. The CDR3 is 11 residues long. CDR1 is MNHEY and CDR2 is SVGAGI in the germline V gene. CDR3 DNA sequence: TGTGCCAGCATTCGAGGGGATACGCAGTATTTT. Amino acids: CASIRGDTQYF.

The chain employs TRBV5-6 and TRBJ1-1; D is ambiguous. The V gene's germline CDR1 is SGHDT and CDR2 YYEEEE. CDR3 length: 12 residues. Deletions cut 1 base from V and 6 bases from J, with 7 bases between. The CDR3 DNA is TGTGCCAGCAGCTTGACAGTCTCTGAAGCTTTCTTT. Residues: CASSLTVSEAFF.

CDR3 amino acids: CASSVEVGGSSYEQYF. DNA for the CDR3: TGTGCCAGCAGCGTAGAGGTAGGGGGAAGCTCCTACGAGCAGTACTTC. V is TRBV9 and J is TRBJ2-7; TRBD1 might be the D (6 bases). This CDR3 spans 16 amino acids. With 0 bases removed from V and 0 bases from J, the gap between germline ends came to 13 bases. Germline V gene sequence: CDR1 SGDLS, CDR2 YYNGEE.

The DNA of the CDR3 is TGTGCCAGCAGCGCTGGACAGGTCCTGAACACCGGGGAGCTGTTTTTT. Protein: CASSAGQVLNTGELFF. The chain carries TRBV7-9 and TRBJ2-2, with TRBD1 identical over 7 bases. This CDR3 spans 16 amino acids. Germline lookup yields CDR1 SEHNR and CDR2 FQNEAQ (reference sequence). Trimming removed 5 bases from V and 1 base from J; junction bases left unmatched: 7.

The CDR3 sequence: CASGRGQYNYGYTF. CDR3 bases: TGTGCCAGCGGCAGGGGGCAGTATAACTATGGCTACACCTTC. The chain employs TRBV6-5 and TRBJ1-2; 8 bases are a match to TRBD1. CDR1 and CDR2 (germline): MNHEY, SVGAGI. This CDR3 has 14 amino acids. The junction had 6 bases not matched to a gene; V was cut back by 8 bases and J by 1 base.

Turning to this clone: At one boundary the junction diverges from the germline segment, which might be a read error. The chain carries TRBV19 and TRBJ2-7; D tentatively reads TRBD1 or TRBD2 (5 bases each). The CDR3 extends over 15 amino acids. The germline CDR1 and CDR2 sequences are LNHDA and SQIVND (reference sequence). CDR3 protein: CASSTGTRVGDEQHF. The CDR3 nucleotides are TGTGCCAGTAGTACGGGGACGAGGGTCGGGGACGAGCAGCACTTC.

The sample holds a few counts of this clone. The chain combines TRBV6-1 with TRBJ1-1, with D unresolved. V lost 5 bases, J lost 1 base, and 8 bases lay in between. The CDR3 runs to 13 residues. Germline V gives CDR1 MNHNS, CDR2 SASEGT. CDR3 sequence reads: CASSWTENTEAFF. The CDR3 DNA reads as TGTGCCAGCAGTTGGACCGAGAACACTGAAGCTTTCTTT.

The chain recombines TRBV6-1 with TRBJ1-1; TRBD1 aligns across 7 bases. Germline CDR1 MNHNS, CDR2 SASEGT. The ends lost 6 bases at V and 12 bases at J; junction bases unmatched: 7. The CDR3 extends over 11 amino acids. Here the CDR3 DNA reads TGTGCCAGCAGCACTCCGGGACAGCCTTTCTTT. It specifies CASSTPGQPFF.

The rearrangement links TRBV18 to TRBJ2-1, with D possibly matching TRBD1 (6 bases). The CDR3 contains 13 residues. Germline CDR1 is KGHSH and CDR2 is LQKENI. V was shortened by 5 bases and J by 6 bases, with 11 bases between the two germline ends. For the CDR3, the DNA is TGTGCCAGCTCATCGGACAGTGGCAATGAGCAGTTCTTC. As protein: CASSSDSGNEQFF.